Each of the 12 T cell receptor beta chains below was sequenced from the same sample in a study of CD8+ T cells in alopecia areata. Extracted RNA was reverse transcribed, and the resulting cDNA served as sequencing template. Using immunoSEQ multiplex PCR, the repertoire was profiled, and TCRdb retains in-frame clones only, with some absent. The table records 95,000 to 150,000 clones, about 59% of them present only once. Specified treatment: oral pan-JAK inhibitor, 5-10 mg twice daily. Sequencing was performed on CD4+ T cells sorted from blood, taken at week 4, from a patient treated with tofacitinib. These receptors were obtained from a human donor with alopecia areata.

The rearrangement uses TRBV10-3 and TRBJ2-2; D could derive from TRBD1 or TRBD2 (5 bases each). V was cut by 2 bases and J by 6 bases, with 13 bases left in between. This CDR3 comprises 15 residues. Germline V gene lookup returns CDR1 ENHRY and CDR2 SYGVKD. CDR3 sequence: CAISEPGRRSGELFF. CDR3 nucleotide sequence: TGTGCCATCAGTGAGCCGGGACGGAGGTCCGGGGAGCTGTTTTTT.

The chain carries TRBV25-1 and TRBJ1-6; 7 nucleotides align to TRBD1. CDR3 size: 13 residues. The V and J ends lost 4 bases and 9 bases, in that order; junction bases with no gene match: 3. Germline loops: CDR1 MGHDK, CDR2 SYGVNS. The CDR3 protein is CASSARGGSPLHF. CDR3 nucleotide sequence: TGTGCCAGCAGTGCCAGGGGGGGTTCACCCCTCCACTTT.

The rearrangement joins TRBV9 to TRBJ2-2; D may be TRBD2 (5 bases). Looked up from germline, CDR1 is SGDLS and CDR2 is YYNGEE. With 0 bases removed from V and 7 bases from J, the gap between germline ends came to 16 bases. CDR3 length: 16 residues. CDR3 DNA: TGTGCCAGCAGCGTAGCGGGAAGACTACATGGCGGGGAGCTGTTTTTT. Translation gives CASSVAGRLHGGELFF. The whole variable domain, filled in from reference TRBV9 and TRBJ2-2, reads DSGVTQTPKHLITATGQRVTLRCSPRSGDLSVYWYQQSLDQGLQFLIQYYNGEERAKGNILERFSAQQFPDLHSELNLSSLELGDSALYFCASSVAGRLHGGELFFGEGSRLTVL.

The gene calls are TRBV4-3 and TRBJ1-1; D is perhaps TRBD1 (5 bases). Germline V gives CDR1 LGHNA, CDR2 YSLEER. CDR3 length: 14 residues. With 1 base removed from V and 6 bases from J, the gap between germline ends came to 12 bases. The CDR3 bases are TGCGCCAGCAGCCAAGCAACCAGGGACGCTGAAGCTTTCTTT. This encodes CASSQATRDAEAFF.

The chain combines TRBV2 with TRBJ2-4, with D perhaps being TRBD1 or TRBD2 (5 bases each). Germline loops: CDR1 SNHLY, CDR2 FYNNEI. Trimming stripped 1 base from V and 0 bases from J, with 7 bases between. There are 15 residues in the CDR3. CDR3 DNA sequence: TGTGCCAGCAGTGAAGGGGGGTCAGCCAAAAACATTCAGTACTTC. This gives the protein CASSEGGSAKNIQYF.

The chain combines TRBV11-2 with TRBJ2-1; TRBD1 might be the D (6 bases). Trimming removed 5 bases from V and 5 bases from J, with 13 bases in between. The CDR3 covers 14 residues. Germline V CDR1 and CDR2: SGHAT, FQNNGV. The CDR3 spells CASSLMTGNNEQFF. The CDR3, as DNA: TGTGCCAGCAGCCTAATGACAGGAAACAATGAGCAGTTCTTC.

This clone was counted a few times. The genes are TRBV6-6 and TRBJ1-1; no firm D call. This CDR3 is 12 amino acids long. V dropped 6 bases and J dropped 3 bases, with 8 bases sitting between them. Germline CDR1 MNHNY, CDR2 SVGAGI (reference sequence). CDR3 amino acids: CASRPGDTEAFF. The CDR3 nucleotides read TGTGCCAGCAGGCCTGGGGACACTGAAGCTTTCTTT.

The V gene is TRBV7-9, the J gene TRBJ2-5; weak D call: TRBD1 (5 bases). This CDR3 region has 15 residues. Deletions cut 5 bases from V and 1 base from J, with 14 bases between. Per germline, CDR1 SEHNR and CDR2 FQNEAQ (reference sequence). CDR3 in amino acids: CASSANLRGQETQYF. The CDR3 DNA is TGTGCCAGCAGCGCCAATCTTAGGGGCCAAGAGACCCAGTACTTC.

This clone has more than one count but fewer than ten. The DNA of the CDR3 is TGCAGCGCCAGGACTAGCGGCTACGAGCAGTACTTC. Translation: CSARTSGYEQYF. This chain joins TRBV29-1 and TRBJ2-7; TRBD2 matches at 10 bases. CDR3 size: 12 residues. Per germline, CDR1 SQVTM and CDR2 ANQGSEA. The trim removed 7 bases at V and 3 bases at J, leaving 3 bases unmatched.

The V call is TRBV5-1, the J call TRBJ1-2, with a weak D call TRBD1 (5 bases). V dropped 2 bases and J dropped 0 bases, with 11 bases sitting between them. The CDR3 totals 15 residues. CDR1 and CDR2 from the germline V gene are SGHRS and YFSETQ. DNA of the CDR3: TGCGCCAGCAGCTTTGAAGGACAAGCTAACTATGGCTACACCTTC. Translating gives CASSFEGQANYGYTF.

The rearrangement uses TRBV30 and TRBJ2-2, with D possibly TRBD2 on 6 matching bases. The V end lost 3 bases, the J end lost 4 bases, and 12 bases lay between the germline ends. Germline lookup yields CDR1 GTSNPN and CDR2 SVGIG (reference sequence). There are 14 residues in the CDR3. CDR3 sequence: CAWREGFFTGELFF. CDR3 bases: TGTGCCTGGAGGGAGGGCTTCTTCACCGGGGAGCTGTTTTTT. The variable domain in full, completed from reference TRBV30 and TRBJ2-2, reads SQTIHQWPATLVQPVGSPLSLECTVEGTSNPNLYWYRQAAGRGLQLLFYSVGIGQISSEVPQNLSASRPQDRQFILSSKKLLLSDSGFYLCAWREGFFTGELFFGEGSRLTVL.

CDR3 region: CASSLAGAGPGSYNEQFF. The CDR3 DNA reads TGTGCCAGCAGCCTCGCGGGGGCGGGACCCGGCTCCTACAATGAGCAGTTCTTC. The chain carries TRBV7-2 and TRBJ2-1; a weak D match, TRBD2 (7 bases). Trimming took 5 bases from V and 0 from J, leaving 20 bases between them. The CDR3 is made up of 18 amino acids. Per the germline V gene, CDR1 is SGHTA and CDR2 is FQGNSA.